The 28 T cell receptor beta chains listed next were all sequenced from one sample in a study of beta chain features in type 1 diabetes (dated by TCRdb to 2016 to 2019). The library was built by means of the immunoSEQ multiplex PCR assay. All of the isolated RNA was reverse transcribed with the High Capacity cDNA Reverse Transcription Kit, so expressed TCRB transcripts were sequenced. TCRdb's version of the immuneACCESS table is confined to in-frame rearrangements and falls short of the full clone set. An unresolved V gene accounts for under half of the shortfall where checked; the remainder is of unknown origin. The sample has about 290,000 clones on record, under 8.5% of them singletons. Of the sample, roughly 0.94% falls within the top ten clones. The sample was central memory CD4+ T cells from blood. These receptors were obtained from a woman aged 18-29 years in good health.

This clone showed up just a few times. The CDR3 sequence: CASSLTSFGEQFF. In DNA form, the CDR3 reads TGTGCCAGCAGCTTGACTAGTTTCGGTGAGCAGTTCTTC. The V call is TRBV5-4, the J call TRBJ2-1; D is possibly TRBD2 (5 bases). The CDR3 runs to 13 residues. Between the trimmed V and J ends, which lost 1 base and 9 bases, there was a span of 11 bases. Germline lookup yields CDR1 SGHNT and CDR2 YYREEE (reference sequence). Combining the CDR3 with reference TRBV5-4 and TRBJ2-1 gives the whole variable domain ETGVTQSPTHLIKTRGQQVTLRCSSQSGHNTVSWYQQALGQGPQFIFQYYREEENGRGNFPPRFSGLQFPNYSSELNVNALELDDSALYLCASSLTSFGEQFFGPGTRLTVL.

This clone showed up just a few times. This sequence joins TRBV14 and TRBJ2-2; D possibly uses TRBD1 or TRBD2 (5 bases each). Germline CDR1 and CDR2: SGHDN and FVKESK. This CDR3 is 16 amino acids long. Trimming took 0 bases from V and 0 from J, leaving 8 bases between them. The CDR3 sequence is CASSQEGVANTGELFF. Written as DNA, the CDR3 is TGTGCCAGCAGCCAAGAGGGGGTTGCGAACACCGGGGAGCTGTTTTTT.

Concerning this clone: A far bigger clonotype differs at one base, so this is likely a read error. Other DNA sequences in the same sample also yield this CDR3. The chain joins TRBV5-4 to TRBJ2-7; the match to TRBD2 covers 8 bases. Germline CDR1 is SGHNT and CDR2 is YYREEE (reference sequence). V lost 4 bases, J lost 4 bases, and 13 bases stayed unmatched. There are 16 residues in the CDR3. In DNA form, the CDR3 reads TGTGCCAGCAGCCATTTCGGCGGGGGGCGAGCTTACGAGCAGTACTTC. Translated, it gives CASSHFGGGRAYEQYF.

This clone showed up just a few times. This chain connects TRBV29-1 to TRBJ2-7; 10 nucleotides align to TRBD1. Per germline, CDR1 SQVTM and CDR2 ANQGSEA. Unmatched junction bases numbered 3, after V lost 7 bases and J lost 0 bases. CDR3 length: 13 amino acids. CDR3 sequence reads: CSGGTGDSYEQYF. In DNA form, the CDR3 reads TGCAGCGGGGGGACAGGGGACTCCTACGAGCAGTACTTC.

The chain recombines TRBV4-2 with TRBJ1-4; 7 positions match TRBD1. The CDR3 runs to 16 residues. V lost 0 bases, J lost 11 bases, and 12 bases stayed unmatched. Germline V gene data show CDR1 as LGHNA and CDR2 as YNFKEQ. CDR3 nucleotides: TGTGCCAGCAGCCAAGATGTAGACAGGGTGGTGTTGAAACTGTTTTTT. The encoded protein is CASSQDVDRVVLKLFF.

This clone showed up just a few times. The chain carries TRBV29-1 and TRBJ1-1, with D hard to call. The CDR3 sequence is 12 residues long. Trimming removed 5 bases from V and 10 bases from J, with 17 bases in between. Germline V gene lookup returns CDR1 SQVTM and CDR2 ANQGSEA. In DNA, the CDR3 is TGCAGCGTTCAGACCGGCGGGAGGGTAGCTTTCTTT. Its translation: CSVQTGGRVAFF. The entire variable domain, with the rest obtained from reference TRBV29-1 and TRBJ1-1, is as follows: SAVISQKPSRDICQRGTSLTIQCQVDSQVTMMFWYRQQPGQSLTLIATANQGSEATYESGFVIDKFPISRPNLTFSTLTVSNMSPEDSSIYLCSVQTGGRVAFFGQGTRLTVV.

In this sample, this clone turned up a few times. The rearrangement joins TRBV7-8 to TRBJ2-5; D is perhaps TRBD1 or TRBD2 (5 bases each). Trimming removed 5 bases at V and 5 bases at J, with 18 bases between. Germline V gene sequence: CDR1 SGHVS, CDR2 FQNEAQ. This CDR3 contains 15 residues. The CDR3 DNA follows: TGTGCCAGCAGCCTCACCGGGACCTATTGGGAGACCCAGTACTTC. Its translation: CASSLTGTYWETQYF.

This chain connects TRBV2 to TRBJ1-2; D is perhaps TRBD1 (5 bases). The CDR3 runs 13 residues. The V gene lost 5 bases and the J gene lost 4 bases, with 11 bases spanning the gap. CDR1 and CDR2 from the germline V gene are SNHLY and FYNNEI. The CDR3 loop is CASSRGTGYGYTF. The DNA for the CDR3 is TGTGCCAGCAGTCGGGGCACGGGCTATGGCTACACCTTC.

This clone was counted ten times or more. The chain has TRBV6-6 and TRBJ2-1, with 7 nucleotides matching TRBD1. Per the germline V gene, CDR1 is MNHNY and CDR2 is SVGAGI (reference sequence). J was trimmed by 6 bases and V by 5 bases; bases with no gene match: 4. The CDR3 is 13 amino acids. The CDR3 sequence is CASSLRQGNEQFF. CDR3 coding DNA: TGTGCCAGCAGTCTACGACAGGGCAATGAGCAGTTCTTC.

The chain combines TRBV29-1 with TRBJ1-4; 8 bases fit TRBD1. Germline trimming cut 3 bases from V and 7 bases from J; bases unmatched to any gene: 4. In germline, CDR1 is SQVTM, CDR2 ANQGSEA. This CDR3 is 13 amino acids long. This chain's CDR3 is CSVEVTGGEKLFF. CDR3 DNA: TGCAGCGTTGAGGTAACAGGGGGTGAAAAACTGTTTTTT.

The chain links TRBV19 to TRBJ2-3, with 7 bases lining up with TRBD1. Germline V gives CDR1 LNHDA, CDR2 SQIVND (reference sequence). The V gene end was trimmed by 6 bases and the J gene end by 7 bases; junction bases not matched to a gene: 10. The CDR3 sequence is 14 residues long. The CDR3 region has the DNA TGTGCCAGTAGGGGACAGAGGATCTTCCATACGCAGTATTTT. It specifies CASRGQRIFHTQYF.

This clone was detected a few times. This chain uses TRBV18 with TRBJ2-3; 8 bases match TRBD2. The V gene's germline CDR1 is KGHSH and CDR2 LQKENI. Trimming cost V 3 bases and J 2 bases; bases outside gene matches: 4. The CDR3 has 15 residues. In DNA, the CDR3 is TGTGCCAGCTCACCCGAAGCGGGGGCCACAGATACGCAGTATTTT. This sequence encodes CASSPEAGATDTQYF.

This clone has a handful of counts. The chain joins TRBV6-5 to TRBJ2-5, with D tentatively TRBD1 (6 bases). Trimming removed 6 bases at V and 4 bases at J, with 15 bases between. The germline V gene has CDR1 MNHEY and CDR2 SVGAGI. The CDR3 is 14 amino acids. The CDR3 DNA reads as TGTGCCAGCAGCAAAACTAGAGGGGGAGAGACCCAGTACTTC. As protein: CASSKTRGGETQYF.

V is TRBV7-2 and J is TRBJ1-4; D uncertain. Trimming removed 2 bases from V and 10 bases from J, with 17 bases in between. The CDR3 is made up of 15 amino acids. Germline V gene sequence: CDR1 SGHTA, CDR2 FQGNSA. The CDR3 coding sequence is TGTGCCAGCAGCTTATCCCAGGAAAGGGTAGCAAAACTGTTTTTT. Translated, it gives CASSLSQERVAKLFF.

The genes are TRBV5-6 and TRBJ2-1; D is unresolved. Trimming pared 5 bases from V and 2 bases from J, leaving 8 bases between. The CDR3 loop spans 13 amino acids. The germline V gene encodes CDR1 SGHDT and CDR2 YYEEEE. The CDR3 DNA sequence: TGTGCCAGCAGGACAATTCCCTACAATGAGCAGTTCTTC. Translating it yields CASRTIPYNEQFF.

This chain uses TRBV18 with TRBJ1-4, with D perhaps matching TRBD1 (6 bases). The CDR3 runs to 13 residues. V lost 3 bases and J 8 bases, leaving 10 bases between the germline ends. Per the germline V gene, CDR1 is KGHSH and CDR2 is LQKENI. CDR3 region: CASSPTGGEKLFF. Here the CDR3 DNA reads TGTGCCAGCTCACCGACAGGAGGGGAAAAACTGTTTTTT.

This chain joins TRBV15 and TRBJ1-4; D gene unclear. Germline CDR1 LNHNV, CDR2 YYDKDF (reference sequence). This CDR3 spans 14 amino acids. Trimming took 4 bases from V and 7 from J, leaving 13 bases between them. This CDR3 is CATSKGVKSEKLFF. CDR3 coding DNA: TGTGCCACCAGCAAAGGAGTCAAAAGTGAAAAACTGTTTTTT.

The V and J genes are TRBV27 and TRBJ1-2; tentative D call: TRBD1 (6 bases). The CDR3 is 14 residues long. CDR1 and CDR2 from the germline V gene are MNHEY and SMNVEV (reference sequence). Trimming shortened V by 6 bases and J by 5 bases, and 16 bases separated the two germline ends. CDR3 sequence: CASRGFGGRYGYTF. Written as DNA, the CDR3 is TGTGCCAGCAGGGGGTTCGGGGGCAGGTATGGCTACACCTTC.

The rearrangement joins TRBV7-8 to TRBJ1-1; 8 positions agree with TRBD1. There are 16 residues in the CDR3. Germline CDR1 SGHVS, CDR2 FQNEAQ. The ends lost 1 base at V and 1 base at J; junction bases unmatched: 5. CDR3 loop: CASSLVGRGPNTEAFF. CDR3 coding DNA: TGTGCCAGCAGCTTAGTTGGCAGGGGGCCGAACACTGAAGCTTTCTTT.

This clone was counted a few times. V gene TRBV5-4 combines with J gene TRBJ2-7; TRBD2 agrees at 7 bases. Germline V lookup: CDR1 SGHNT, CDR2 YYREEE (reference sequence). Trimming removed 5 bases from V and 5 bases from J; junction bases left unmatched: 13. The CDR3 is 15 amino acids. The CDR3 here is CASSSGTREGNEQYF. The CDR3 region has the DNA TGTGCCAGCAGTTCTGGGACCAGGGAGGGGAACGAGCAGTACTTC.

The chain combines TRBV5-6 with TRBJ1-5; TRBD1 matches 7 bases. The CDR3 runs to 14 residues. Germline-derived CDR1 and CDR2 are SGHDT and YYEEEE. Trimming took 1 base from V and 6 from J; bases not matched to a gene: 4. CDR3: CASSLYEGAQPQHF. The CDR3 coding sequence is TGTGCCAGCAGCTTGTACGAGGGGGCTCAGCCCCAGCATTTT.

The V and J genes are TRBV28 and TRBJ1-5; D is ambiguous. Trimming shortened V by 4 bases and J by 0 bases, and 13 bases separated the two germline ends. CDR1 is MDHEN, CDR2 SYDVKM, per germline. CDR3 size: 16 residues. CDR3 DNA: TGTGCCAGCAGTTCCGTGCCAGGATATAGCAATCAGCCCCAGCATTTT. It yields the protein CASSSVPGYSNQPQHF.

The chain is built from TRBV5-4 and TRBJ2-5, with 8 nucleotides matching TRBD1. The V gene's germline CDR1 is SGHNT and CDR2 YYREEE (reference sequence). CDR3 length: 17 amino acids. The trim removed 4 bases at V and 5 bases at J, leaving 16 bases unmatched. This CDR3 reads CASSLTLRTGRTETQYF. Written as DNA, the CDR3 is TGTGCCAGCAGCCTCACTTTAAGGACAGGGAGAACGGAGACCCAGTACTTC.

The genes are TRBV5-8 and TRBJ2-3; 7 bases align to TRBD1. The germline V gene encodes CDR1 SGHTS and CDR2 YDEGEE. This CDR3 has 15 residues. J gave up 3 bases and V 0 bases, and 4 bases lay outside the gene matches. CDR3 sequence: CASSLVQGETDTQYF. Here the CDR3 DNA reads TGTGCCAGCAGCTTGGTTCAGGGGGAGACAGATACGCAGTATTTT.

The genes are TRBV18 and TRBJ1-1; TRBD1 might be the D (5 bases). V was trimmed by 0 bases and J by 4 bases, leaving 12 bases between them. CDR3 length: 15 residues. The germline V gene encodes CDR1 KGHSH and CDR2 LQKENI. CDR3 amino acids: CASSPPSGQVTEAFF. The CDR3 DNA reads as TGTGCCAGCTCACCACCATCGGGGCAGGTCACTGAAGCTTTCTTT.

This clone was picked up a small number of times. The chain is built from TRBV29-1 and TRBJ2-5; D is undetermined. Gene TRBJ2-7 matches the end of the DNA better, so the J call may be wrong. CDR1 and CDR2 (germline): SQVTM, ANQGSEA. The CDR3 sequence is 12 residues long. The CDR3 nucleotides are TGCAGCGCCACACGGAGCTCCTACGAGCAGTACTTC. This translates into CSATRSSYEQYF.

This clone showed up just a few times. The chain uses TRBV9 and TRBJ1-5, with a possible D match to TRBD1 (5 bases). This CDR3 comprises 14 residues. Germline loops: CDR1 SGDLS, CDR2 YYNGEE. Trimming took 0 bases from V and 6 from J, leaving 10 bases between them. CDR3 loop: CASSVGRGLQPQHF. The DNA of the CDR3 is TGTGCCAGCAGCGTAGGGAGGGGCCTTCAGCCCCAGCATTTT.

This clone was observed a handful of times. The V call is TRBV5-1, the J call TRBJ2-3; 8 bases are a match to TRBD1. This CDR3 spans 14 amino acids. Germline V gives CDR1 SGHRS, CDR2 YFSETQ. Losses at the gene ends were 4 bases for V and 5 bases for J; bases not matched to a gene: 6. The CDR3 DNA reads TGCGCCAGCAGCCGACAGGGGAATGGAGATACGCAGTATTTT. Translating it yields CASSRQGNGDTQYF.